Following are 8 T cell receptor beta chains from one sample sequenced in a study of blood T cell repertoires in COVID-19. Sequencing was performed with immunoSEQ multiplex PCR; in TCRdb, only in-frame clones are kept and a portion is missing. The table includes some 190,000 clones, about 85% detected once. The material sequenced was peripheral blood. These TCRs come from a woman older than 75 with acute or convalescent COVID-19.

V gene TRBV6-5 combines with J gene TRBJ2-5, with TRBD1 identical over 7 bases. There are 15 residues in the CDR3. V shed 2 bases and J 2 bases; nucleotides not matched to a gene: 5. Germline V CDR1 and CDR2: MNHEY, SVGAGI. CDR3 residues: CASSYEGTEQETQYF. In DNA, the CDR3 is TGTGCCAGCAGTTACGAAGGGACAGAACAAGAGACCCAGTACTTC.

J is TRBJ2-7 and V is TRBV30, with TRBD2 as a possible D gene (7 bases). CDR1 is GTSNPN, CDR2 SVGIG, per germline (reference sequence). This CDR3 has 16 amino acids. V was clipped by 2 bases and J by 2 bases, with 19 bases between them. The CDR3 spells CAWSPWGGGPTYEQYF. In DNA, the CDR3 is TGTGCCTGGAGTCCCTGGGGGGGCGGGCCGACCTACGAGCAGTACTTC.

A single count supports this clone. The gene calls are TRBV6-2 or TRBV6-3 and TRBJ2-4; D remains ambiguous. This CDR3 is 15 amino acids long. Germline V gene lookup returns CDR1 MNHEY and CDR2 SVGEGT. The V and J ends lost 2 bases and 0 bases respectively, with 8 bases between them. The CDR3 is CASSYPQTAKNIQYF. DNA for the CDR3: TGTGCCAGCAGTTACCCACAGACAGCCAAAAACATTCAGTACTTC.

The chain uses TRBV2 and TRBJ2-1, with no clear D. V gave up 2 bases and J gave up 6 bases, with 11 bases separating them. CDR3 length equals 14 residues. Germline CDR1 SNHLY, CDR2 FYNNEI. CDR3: CASSERQASNEQFF. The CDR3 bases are TGTGCCAGCAGTGAAAGGCAGGCGAGCAATGAGCAGTTCTTC.

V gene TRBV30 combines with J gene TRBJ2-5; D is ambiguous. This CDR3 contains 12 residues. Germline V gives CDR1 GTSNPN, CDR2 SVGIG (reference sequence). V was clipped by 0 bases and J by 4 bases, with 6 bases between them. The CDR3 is CAWSVLGETQYF. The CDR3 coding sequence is TGTGCCTGGAGTGTCCTAGGAGAGACCCAGTACTTC.

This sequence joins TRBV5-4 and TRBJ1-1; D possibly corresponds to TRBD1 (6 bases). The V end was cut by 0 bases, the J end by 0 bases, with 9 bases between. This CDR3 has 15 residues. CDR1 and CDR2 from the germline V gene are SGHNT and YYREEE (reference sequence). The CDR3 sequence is CASSLETGLNTEAFF. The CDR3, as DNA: TGTGCCAGCAGCTTGGAAACAGGGCTGAACACTGAAGCTTTCTTT.

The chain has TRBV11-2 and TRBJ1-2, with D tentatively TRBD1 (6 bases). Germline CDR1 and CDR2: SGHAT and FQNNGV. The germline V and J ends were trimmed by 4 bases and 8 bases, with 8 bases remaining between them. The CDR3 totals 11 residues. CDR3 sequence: CASSSGQGYTF. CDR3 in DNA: TGTGCCAGCAGCTCAGGACAGGGCTACACCTTC.

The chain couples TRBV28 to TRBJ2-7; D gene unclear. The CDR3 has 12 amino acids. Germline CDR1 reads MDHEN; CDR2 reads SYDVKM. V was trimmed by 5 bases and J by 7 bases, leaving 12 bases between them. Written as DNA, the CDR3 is TGTGCCAGCAGTCCCAGGCTCAGAGAGCAGTACTTC. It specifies CASSPRLREQYF.